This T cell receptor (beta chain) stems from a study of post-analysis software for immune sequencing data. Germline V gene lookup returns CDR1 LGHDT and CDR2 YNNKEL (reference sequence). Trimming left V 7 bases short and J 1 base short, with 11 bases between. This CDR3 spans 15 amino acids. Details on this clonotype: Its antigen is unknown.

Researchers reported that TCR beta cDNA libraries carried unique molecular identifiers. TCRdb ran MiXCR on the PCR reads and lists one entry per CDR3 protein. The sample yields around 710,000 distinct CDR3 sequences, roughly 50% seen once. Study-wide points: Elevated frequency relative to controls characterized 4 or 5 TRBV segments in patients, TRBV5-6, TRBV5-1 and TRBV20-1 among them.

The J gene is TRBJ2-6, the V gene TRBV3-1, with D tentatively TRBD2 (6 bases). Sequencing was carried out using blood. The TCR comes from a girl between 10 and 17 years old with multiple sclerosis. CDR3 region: CASTAGGSGANVLTF. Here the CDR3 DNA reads TGTGCCAGCACGGCCGGGGGTTCTGGGGCCAACGTCCTGACTTTC.